This TCR beta chain was sequenced for a study of blood T cell repertoires in COVID-19 (dated by TCRdb to the early 2020s). A note on the overall study: Samples from collaborators originated in the United States, Italy and Spain and spanned both the acute and convalescent phases of COVID-19. The material from the prospective study consisted of cDNA or gDNA derived from T cells, B-cell-depleted T cells, or PBMCs. The dataset comprised deeply sampled blood TCRbeta repertoires from subjects exposed to, actively infected with, or recovered from COVID-19. A freely available public database, intended as a resource for researchers studying the immune response to SARS-CoV-2, is where the repertoires were released. The samples were drawn from two sources: the first 160 participants of the ongoing ImmuneRACE study, and about 1,300 subjects contributed by 6 global collaborators. The sample metadata nearly always contained a de-identified subject ID, COVID-19 status, age in years and sex. Where available, HLA class I and class II types were taken from metadata supplied by the sample provider and were not determined by assay-based typing. Overall study outcomes, separate from this receptor: The quantity of clinical and demographic metadata differed by source and by participant and was supplied without curation.

CDR1 and CDR2 were assigned from the germline V gene as KGHSH and LQKENI. From the cysteine up to the phenylalanine, the CDR3 has a length of 15 residues. Of all the DNA, just the CDR3 is kept, 45 bases in frame from base 1. The V and J ends are trimmed by 3 bases and 9 bases, leaving 20 bases between them. In Seattle, one collaborating source enrolled patients while the infection was active and tracked those patients longitudinally over the course of disease. The collaborating institutions used their own protocols to collect whole blood in K2EDTA tubes. Collaborator samples were shipped for TCRbeta analysis as frozen whole blood, isolated PBMCs, or DNA extracted from either sample type. TCRbeta CDR3 regions were amplified from genomic DNA using the immunoSEQ Assay, a bias-controlled multiplex PCR. Per the source publication's procedure: Nucleated cell counts per sample were estimated from amplification of reference gene primers within the assay. To quantify the absolute abundance of each unique TCRbeta CDR3 rearrangement, sequence reads were collapsed and filtered. For each sample, productive Simpson clonality was calculated as the square root of Simpson's diversity index across productive rearrangements. TCRdb carries this immuneACCESS record with in-frame sequences only. Its versions omit some clonotypes, under half of them owing to an unresolved V gene in the studies checked, with the rest unexplained. The V and J calls and clone size were taken over from that table, and D and trimming were inferred from the DNA. Present in this sample are roughly 100,000 clones, roughly 92% of which were seen just once. Under 2% of the sample rests with the top ten.

As concerns this clone: It lacks a known antigen. Per-nucleotide qualities are absent, and no much larger clonotype sits a single base away.

The origin of this receptor is a woman between 45 and 65 years old with COVID-19, enrolled during active disease. The sample comprised peripheral blood. Here the chain combines TRBV18 and TRBJ1-2, with TRBD1 perhaps the D gene, on 6 matching bases. The CDR3 has the sequence CASSPSTGSLGSYTF. In nucleotides, the sequence is TGTGCCAGCTCACCCTCGACAGGCTCGCTAGGAAGCTACACCTTC.